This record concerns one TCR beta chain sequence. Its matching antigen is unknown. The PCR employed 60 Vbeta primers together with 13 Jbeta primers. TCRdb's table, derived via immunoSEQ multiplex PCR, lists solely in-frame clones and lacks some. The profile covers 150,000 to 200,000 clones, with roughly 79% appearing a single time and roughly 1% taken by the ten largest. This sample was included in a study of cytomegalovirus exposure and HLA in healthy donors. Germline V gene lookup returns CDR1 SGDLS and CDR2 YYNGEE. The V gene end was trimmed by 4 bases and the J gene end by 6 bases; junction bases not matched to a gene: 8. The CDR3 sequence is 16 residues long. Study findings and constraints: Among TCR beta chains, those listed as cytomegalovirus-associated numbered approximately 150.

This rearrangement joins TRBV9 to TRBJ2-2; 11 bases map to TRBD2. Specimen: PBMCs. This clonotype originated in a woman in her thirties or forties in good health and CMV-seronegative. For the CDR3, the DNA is TGTGCCAGCAGCTTCATAGCGGGAGGGCTCCCCGGGGAGCTGTTTTTT. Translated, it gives CASSFIAGGLPGELFF.